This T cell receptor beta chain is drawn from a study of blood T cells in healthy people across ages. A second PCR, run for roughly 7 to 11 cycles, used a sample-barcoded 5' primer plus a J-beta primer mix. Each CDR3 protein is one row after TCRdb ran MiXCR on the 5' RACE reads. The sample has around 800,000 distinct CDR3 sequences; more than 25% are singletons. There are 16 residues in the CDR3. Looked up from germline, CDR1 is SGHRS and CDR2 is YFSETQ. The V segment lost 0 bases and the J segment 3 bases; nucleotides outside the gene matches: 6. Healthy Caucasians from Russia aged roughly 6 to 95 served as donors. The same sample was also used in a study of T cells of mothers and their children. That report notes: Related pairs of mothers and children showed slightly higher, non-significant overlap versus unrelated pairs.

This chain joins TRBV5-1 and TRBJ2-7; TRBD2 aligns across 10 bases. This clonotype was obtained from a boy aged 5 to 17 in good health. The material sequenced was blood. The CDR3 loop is CASSLVPSGGFYEQYF. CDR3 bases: TGCGCCAGCAGCTTGGTACCTAGCGGGGGATTCTACGAGCAGTACTTC.